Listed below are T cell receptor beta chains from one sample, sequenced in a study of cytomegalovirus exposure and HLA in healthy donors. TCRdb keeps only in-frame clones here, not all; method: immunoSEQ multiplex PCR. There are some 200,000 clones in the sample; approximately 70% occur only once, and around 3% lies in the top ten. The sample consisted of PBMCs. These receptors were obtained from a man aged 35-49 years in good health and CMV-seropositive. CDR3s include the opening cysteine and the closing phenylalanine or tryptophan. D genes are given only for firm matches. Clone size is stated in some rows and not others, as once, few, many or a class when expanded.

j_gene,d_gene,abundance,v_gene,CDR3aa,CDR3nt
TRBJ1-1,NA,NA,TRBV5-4,CASSGGEIEAFF,TGTGCCAGCAGCGGAGGGGAGATTGAAGCTTTCTTT
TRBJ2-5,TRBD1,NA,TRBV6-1,CASSTDRVWETQYF,TGTGCCAGCAGCACCGACAGGGTCTGGGAGACCCAGTACTTC
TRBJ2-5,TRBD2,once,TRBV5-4,CASSPAARDYEETQYF,TGTGCCAGCAGCCCGGCGGCAAGGGACTACGAAGAGACCCAGTACTTC
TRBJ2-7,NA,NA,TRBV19,CASGVPGSYEQYF,TGTGCCTCGGGAGTCCCGGGCTCCTACGAGCAGTACTTC
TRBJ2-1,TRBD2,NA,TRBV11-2,CASSYGTSGGARNEQFF,TGTGCCAGCAGCTACGGGACTAGCGGGGGGGCACGGAATGAGCAGTTCTTC
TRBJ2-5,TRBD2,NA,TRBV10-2,CASSDLLAGKSETQYF,TGCGCCAGCAGTGATCTACTAGCGGGGAAGTCGGAGACCCAGTACTTC
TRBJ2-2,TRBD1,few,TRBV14,CASKTGLNTGELFF,TGTGCCAGCAAGACAGGGCTGAACACCGGGGAGCTGTTTTTT
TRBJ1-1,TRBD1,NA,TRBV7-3,CASSPTRDREAFF,TGTGCCAGCAGCCCCACGCGGGACAGAGAAGCTTTCTTT
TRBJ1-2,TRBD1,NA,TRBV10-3,CAISEPGQTLNYGYTF,TGTGCCATCAGTGAGCCGGGACAGACCCTTAACTATGGCTACACCTTC
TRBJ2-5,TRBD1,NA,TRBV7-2,CASRGTGYLETQYF,TGTGCCAGCAGGGGGACAGGGTATCTAGAGACCCAGTACTTC
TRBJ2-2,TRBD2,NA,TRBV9,CASSAHSGGGPGELFF,TGTGCCAGCAGCGCTCATAGCGGGGGAGGACCCGGGGAGCTGTTTTTT
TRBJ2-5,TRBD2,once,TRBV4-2,CASSQRLAGEETQYF,TGTGCCAGCAGCCAACGACTAGCGGGGGAAGAGACCCAGTACTTC
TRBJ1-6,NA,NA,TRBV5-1,CASSLGAHPYSPLHF,TGCGCCAGCAGCTTGGGGGCACACCCTTATTCACCCCTCCACTTT
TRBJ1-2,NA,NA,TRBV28,CASSPLGGPNYGYTF,TGTGCCAGCAGTCCCCTGGGGGGGCCGAACTATGGCTACACCTTC
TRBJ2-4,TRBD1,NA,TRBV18,CASSPESLDRKDF,TGTGCCAGCTCACCAGAGAGCCTGGACAGGAAGGACTTC
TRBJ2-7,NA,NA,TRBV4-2,CASSQSDRLNYEQYF,TGTGCCAGCAGCCAGTCGGACAGACTTAACTACGAGCAGTACTTC
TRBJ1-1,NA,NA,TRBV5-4,CASSPPGDTEAFF,TGTGCCAGCAGCCCCCCAGGGGACACTGAAGCTTTCTTT
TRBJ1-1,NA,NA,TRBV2,CASSTQANTEAFF,TGTGCCAGCAGTACCCAGGCGAACACTGAAGCTTTCTTT
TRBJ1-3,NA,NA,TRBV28,CASSSPAPGGNTIYF,TGTGCCAGCAGTTCCCCCGCGCCGGGTGGAAACACCATATATTTT
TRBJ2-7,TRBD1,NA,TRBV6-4,CASSAGQAASDEQYF,TGTGCCAGCAGTGCGGGACAGGCTGCCTCGGACGAGCAGTACTTC
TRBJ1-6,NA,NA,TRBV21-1,CASNPPERSPLHF,TGTGCCAGCAATCCCCCGGAGAGGTCACCCCTCCACTTT
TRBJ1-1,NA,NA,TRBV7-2,CASSQGSRGRAEAFF,TGTGCCAGCAGCCAGGGGAGCAGGGGCAGGGCTGAAGCTTTCTTT
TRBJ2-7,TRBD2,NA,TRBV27,CASSLLAGSYEQYF,TGTGCCAGCAGCCTACTAGCGGGCTCCTACGAGCAGTACTTC
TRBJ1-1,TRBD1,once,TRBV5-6,CASSVEQGANTEAFF,TGTGCCAGCAGCGTAGAACAGGGGGCGAACACTGAAGCTTTCTTT
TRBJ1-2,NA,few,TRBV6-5,CASSFTGVDGYTF,TGTGCCAGCAGTTTTACGGGAGTAGATGGCTACACCTTC
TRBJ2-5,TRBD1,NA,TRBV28,CASSVGQGAHETQYF,TGTGCCAGCAGTGTGGGACAGGGGGCGCATGAGACCCAGTACTTC
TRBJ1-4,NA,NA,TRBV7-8,CASSSGQGRTNEKLFF,TGTGCCAGCAGCTCCGGGCAGGGTAGGACTAATGAAAAACTGTTTTTT
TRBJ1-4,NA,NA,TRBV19,CASSISFQVQEKLFF,TGTGCCAGTAGTATCTCTTTCCAGGTTCAAGAAAAACTGTTTTTT
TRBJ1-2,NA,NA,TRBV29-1,CSAMTEIYGYTF,TGCAGCGCTATGACAGAGATTTATGGCTACACCTTC
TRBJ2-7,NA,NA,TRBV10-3,CAISEDPGVYEQYF,TGTGCCATCAGTGAGGACCCGGGGGTATACGAGCAGTACTTC
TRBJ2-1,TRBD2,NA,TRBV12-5,CASGLTRLAGQNEQFF,TGTGCTAGTGGTTTGACGCGACTAGCGGGCCAGAATGAGCAGTTCTTC
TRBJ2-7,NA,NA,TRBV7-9,CASSQPQGVGTYEQYF,TGTGCCAGCAGCCAGCCGCAAGGAGTCGGCACCTACGAGCAGTACTTC
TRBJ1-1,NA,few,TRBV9,CASSPNAGSKVAFF,TGTGCCAGCAGCCCAAACGCGGGTAGTAAGGTAGCTTTCTTT
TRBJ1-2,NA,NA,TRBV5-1,CACSPTGQNYGYTF,TGCGCCTGCTCCCCAACGGGACAAAACTATGGCTACACCTTC
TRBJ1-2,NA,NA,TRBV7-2,CASSASGGILNYGYTF,TGTGCCAGCAGCGCCTCCGGGGGGATCCTTAACTATGGCTACACCTTC
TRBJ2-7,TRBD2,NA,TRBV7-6,CASSTRGGEQYF,TGTGCCAGCAGCACCCGGGGGGGCGAGCAGTACTTC
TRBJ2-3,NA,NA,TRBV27,CASSTFGQSLGTDTQYF,TGTGCCAGCAGTACCTTCGGACAGTCCCTGGGCACAGATACGCAGTATTTT
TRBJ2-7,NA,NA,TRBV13,CASSLGTAETYVGQYF,TGTGCCAGCAGCTTAGGTACGGCGGAGACCTACGTTGGGCAGTACTTC
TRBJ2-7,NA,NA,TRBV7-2,CASSSAGDIGYEQYF,TGTGCCAGCAGCTCCGCAGGGGACATCGGCTACGAGCAGTACTTC
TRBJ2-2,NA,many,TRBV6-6,CASSYAGYATGELFF,TGTGCCAGCAGTTACGCGGGGTACGCAACCGGGGAGCTGTTTTTT
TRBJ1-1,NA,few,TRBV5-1,CASSSRTANTEAFF,TGCGCCAGCAGCTCAAGGACAGCCAACACTGAAGCTTTCTTT
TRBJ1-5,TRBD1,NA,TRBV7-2,CASSSGTGNQPQHF,TGTGCCAGCAGCTCCGGGACAGGGAATCAGCCCCAGCATTTT
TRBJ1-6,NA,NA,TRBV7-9,CASSLVAGPNSPLHF,TGTGCCAGCAGCTTAGTGGCAGGGCCGAATTCACCCCTCCACTTT
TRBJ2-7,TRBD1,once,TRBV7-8,CASSPSPGTGVIEQYF,TGTGCCAGCAGCCCCTCACCCGGGACAGGGGTCATCGAGCAGTACTTC
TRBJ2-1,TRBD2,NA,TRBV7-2,CASSSVTSGGATNEQFF,TGTGCCAGCAGCTCGGTCACTAGCGGGGGGGCCACCAATGAGCAGTTCTTC
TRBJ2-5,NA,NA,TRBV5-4,CASSLAGRGGETQYF,TGTGCCAGCAGCTTGGCCGGCAGGGGAGGGGAGACCCAGTACTTC
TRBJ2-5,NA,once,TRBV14,CASSPGAETQYF,TGTGCCAGCAGCCCAGGGGCAGAGACCCAGTACTTC
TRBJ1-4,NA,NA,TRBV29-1,CSVEAGLGEKLFF,TGCAGCGTTGAAGCGGGGTTAGGTGAAAAACTGTTTTTT
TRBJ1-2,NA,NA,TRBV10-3,CAISEVPGDDGYTF,TGTGCCATCAGTGAGGTGCCAGGCGACGATGGCTACACCTTC
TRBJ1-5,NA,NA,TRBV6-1,CASRKGVGNQPQHF,TGTGCCAGCAGGAAGGGGGTTGGCAATCAGCCCCAGCATTTT
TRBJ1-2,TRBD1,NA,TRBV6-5,CASKQTGENYGYTF,TGTGCCAGCAAACAGACAGGGGAGAACTATGGCTACACCTTC
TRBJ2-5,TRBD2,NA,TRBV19,CATAITGGQETQYF,TGTGCCACCGCGATCACGGGGGGGCAAGAGACCCAGTACTTC
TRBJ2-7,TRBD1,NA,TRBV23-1,CASSQSGTGWHEQYF,TGCGCCAGCAGTCAATCGGGGACAGGGTGGCACGAGCAGTACTTC
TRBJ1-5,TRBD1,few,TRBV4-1,CASSQDGTDNQPQHF,TGCGCCAGCAGCCAAGACGGGACAGACAATCAGCCCCAGCATTTT
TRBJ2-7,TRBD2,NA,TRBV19,CASSPASGVEQYF,TGTGCCAGTAGTCCTGCTAGCGGGGTCGAGCAGTACTTC
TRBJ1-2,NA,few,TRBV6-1,CASSVTGLGYTF,TGTGCCAGCAGTGTCACGGGTCTCGGCTACACCTTC
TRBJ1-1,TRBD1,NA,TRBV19,CASSLRDRGGGTEAFF,TGTGCCAGTAGTCTCCGGGACAGGGGTGGCGGGACTGAAGCTTTCTTT